This T cell receptor (beta chain) was captured in a study of T cells in Graves' hyperthyroidism and ophthalmopathy. At the level of the study: Staff took peripheral blood when the initial diagnosis was made, before any treatment began. Whole-study results and caveats: Ophthalmopathy stood apart from stable hyperthyroidism in a 13 V-J model. Model-based prediction identified ophthalmopathy a median roughly 5.9 months prior to its onset.

As to this clonotype: No antigen is known for it.

Amplified TCR beta CDR3 regions came from RNA transcripts. The HTBI primer set was used in a first-round RT-PCR of the TCR CDR3. TCRdb reanalysed the multiplex PCR reads using MiXCR and keeps one entry per CDR3 protein. Of about 50,000 distinct CDR3 sequences listed, just under 50% are singletons. Diagnoses were made from clinical symptoms, serum measures (thyroxine and TRAb), thyroid ultrasound and orbital computed tomography. Sequencing input: blood. This clonotype originated in a woman in her twenties or thirties with Graves' ophthalmopathy.

The CDR3 loop is CASRLGQNDEAFF. The CDR3 DNA reads TGTGCCAGCAGGTTGGGACAGAACGATGAAGCTTTCTTT. The rearrangement uses TRBV7-2 and TRBJ1-1, with 7 bases lining up with TRBD1. The CDR3 totals 13 residues. Germline assignment: CDR1 SGHTA and CDR2 FQGNSA. Trimming cost V 6 bases and J 7 bases; bases outside gene matches: 8.